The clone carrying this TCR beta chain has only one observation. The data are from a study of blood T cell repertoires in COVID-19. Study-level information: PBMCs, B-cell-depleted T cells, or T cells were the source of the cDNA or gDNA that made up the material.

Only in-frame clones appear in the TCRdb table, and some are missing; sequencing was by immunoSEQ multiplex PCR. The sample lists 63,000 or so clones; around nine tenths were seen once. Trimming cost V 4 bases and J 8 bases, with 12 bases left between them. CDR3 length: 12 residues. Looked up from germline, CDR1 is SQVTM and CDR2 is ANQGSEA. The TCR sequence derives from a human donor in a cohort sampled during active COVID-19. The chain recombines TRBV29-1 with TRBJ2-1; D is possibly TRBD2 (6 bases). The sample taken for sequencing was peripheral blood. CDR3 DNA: TGCAGCGTTGGACTAGGAAGGGATGAGCAGTTCTTC. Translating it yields CSVGLGRDEQFF.